These 23 T cell receptor beta chains were all obtained from the same sample, sequenced in a study of shared clonotypes between healthy human individuals. The method was immunoSEQ multiplex PCR; TCRdb's version includes in-frame clones alone and lacks a portion of them. The sample lists roughly 1,500,000 clones; 97% to 99% were seen once. Sequencing input: naive CD4+ T cells sorted from blood. Subset indicated: CD45RA+ positively selected. The receptors derive from a man aged 25-40 years in good health.

The gene calls are TRBV30 and TRBJ1-5; no firm D call. CDR1 and CDR2 (germline): GTSNPN, SVGIG (reference sequence). The CDR3 runs 14 residues. Trimming shortened V by 2 bases and J by 3 bases, and 11 bases separated the two germline ends. The DNA of the CDR3 is TGTGCCTGGAGTTTCGGACGGGACAATCAGCCCCAGCATTTT. It encodes CAWSFGRDNQPQHF.

The CDR3 DNA reads as TGTGCCAGCAGTGGAAGGACAGGGGAACTACAAAATACCGGGGAGCTGTTTTTT. Translated: CASSGRTGELQNTGELFF. This rearrangement joins TRBV6-1 to TRBJ2-2; 9 bases map to TRBD1. V lost 4 bases, J lost 5 bases, and 14 bases stayed unmatched. CDR3 length equals 18 residues. Germline loops: CDR1 MNHNS, CDR2 SASEGT.

The V gene is TRBV28, the J gene TRBJ2-7; unclear D gene. The CDR3 is 13 amino acids. V lost 2 bases, J lost 5 bases, and 10 bases lay in between. Looked up from germline, CDR1 is MDHEN and CDR2 is SYDVKM. The CDR3 loop is CASSLPRYHEQYF. For the CDR3, the DNA is TGTGCCAGCAGTTTACCCCGGTACCACGAGCAGTACTTC.

The V and J genes are TRBV28 and TRBJ2-1; 11 bases map to TRBD2. The length of the CDR3 is 15 residues. Germline CDR1 MDHEN, CDR2 SYDVKM. V lost 6 bases to trimming and J lost 3 bases; unmatched junction nucleotides: 4. CDR3 sequence: CASSSSGRDYNEQFF. CDR3 coding DNA: TGTGCCAGCAGCAGTAGCGGGAGGGACTACAATGAGCAGTTCTTC.

The V gene is TRBV4-2, the J gene TRBJ1-1; a possible D gene is TRBD1 (5 bases). Trimming took 4 bases from V and 5 from J, leaving 11 bases between them. Germline V gene data show CDR1 as LGHNA and CDR2 as YNFKEQ. The CDR3 totals 13 residues. The CDR3 DNA sequence: TGTGCCAGCAGCCCCCAGGGTGGGACTGAAGCTTTCTTT. Encoded protein: CASSPQGGTEAFF.

The V call is TRBV28, the J call TRBJ1-5, with 7 bases lining up with TRBD1. Trimming took 6 bases from V and 4 from J; bases not matched to a gene: 6. This CDR3 is built from 14 residues. The germline V gene encodes CDR1 MDHEN and CDR2 SYDVKM. The chain's CDR3 is CASRTDRVNQPQHF. The CDR3 region has the DNA TGTGCCAGCAGAACTGACAGGGTAAATCAGCCCCAGCATTTT.

The chain recombines TRBV5-6 with TRBJ1-4; D unclear. CDR3 length equals 14 residues. The ends were cut back, 1 base at V and 5 bases at J, with 9 bases in the middle. Germline loops: CDR1 SGHDT, CDR2 YYEEEE. The CDR3 sequence: CASSLKALNEKLFF. CDR3 bases: TGTGCCAGCAGCTTGAAGGCGCTAAATGAAAAACTGTTTTTT.

This chain uses TRBV28 with TRBJ2-7, with D tentatively TRBD1 (6 bases). From germline, CDR1 is MDHEN and CDR2 SYDVKM. V shed 8 bases and J shed 2 bases, with 13 bases lying between them. The CDR3 consists of 13 residues. CDR3 sequence reads: CASSHRAPYEQYF. CDR3 nucleotides: TGTGCCAGCTCTCACAGGGCGCCCTACGAGCAGTACTTC.

This clone has only one observation. The V gene is TRBV14, the J gene TRBJ2-5; no clear D gene. Per the germline V gene, CDR1 is SGHDN and CDR2 is FVKESK. Trimming took off 0 bases at V and 4 bases at J, with 12 bases between the two ends. The CDR3 contains 15 residues. The CDR3 DNA sequence: TGTGCCAGCAGCCAAGATCGTGTCAGGCGAGAGACCCAGTACTTC. It encodes CASSQDRVRRETQYF.

This chain joins TRBV28 and TRBJ2-1, with 10 bases lining up with TRBD1. The CDR3 is 15 amino acids. V lost 6 bases and J lost 10; bases outside the gene matches: 12. Germline V gene data show CDR1 as MDHEN and CDR2 as SYDVKM. CDR3 nucleotide sequence: TGTGCCAGCAGCCCCCGCGGACAGGGGGAATTGGAGCAGTTCTTC. This gives the protein CASSPRGQGELEQFF.

A few counts support this clone. The CDR3 DNA follows: TGTGCCAGCAGCTTTCAGAACGGGGAGCTGTTTTTT. It codes for CASSFQNGELFF. The chain employs TRBV7-3 and TRBJ2-2, with D hard to call. V shed 3 bases and J shed 7 bases, with 6 bases lying between them. Looked up from germline, CDR1 is SGHTA and CDR2 is FQGTGA. CDR3 length: 12 residues.

The chain carries TRBV11-2 and TRBJ2-5; TRBD1 is a possible D gene (5 bases). The CDR3 length is 14 residues. Trimming stripped 2 bases from V and 4 bases from J, with 11 bases between. Germline values: CDR1 SGHAT, CDR2 FQNNGV. The CDR3 spells CASSLQRTRETQYF. The CDR3, as DNA: TGTGCCAGCAGCTTACAAAGGACACGAGAGACCCAGTACTTC.

V and J are TRBV7-9 and TRBJ2-7; D gene ambiguous. The CDR3 contains 12 residues. V shed 3 bases and J shed 6 bases, with 9 bases lying between them. Germline-derived CDR1 and CDR2 are SEHNR and FQNEAQ (reference sequence). CDR3 sequence: CASSLGSFEQYF. The CDR3 DNA follows: TGTGCCAGCAGCTTGGGAAGTTTCGAGCAGTACTTC.

The V gene is TRBV5-1, the J gene TRBJ2-6; TRBD1 is a possible D gene (6 bases). The V end lost 1 base, the J end lost 7 bases, and 9 bases lay between the germline ends. The CDR3 is 14 residues long. Germline CDR1 and CDR2: SGHRS and YFSETQ. The CDR3, as DNA: TGCGCCAGCAGCTTGACCGGGACAGCCAACGTCCTGACTTTC. It is translated as CASSLTGTANVLTF. The variable domain in full, completed from reference TRBV5-1 and TRBJ2-6, reads KAGVTQTPRYLIKTRGQQVTLSCSPISGHRSVSWYQQTPGQGLQFLFEYFSETQRNKGNFPGRFSGRQFSNSRSEMNVSTLELGDSALYLCASSLTGTANVLTFGAGSRLTVL.

V is TRBV7-8 and J is TRBJ1-2; TRBD1 is a possible D gene (5 bases). This CDR3 comprises 14 residues. V was cut by 1 base and J by 3 bases, with 9 bases left in between. CDR1 is SGHVS and CDR2 is FQNEAQ in the germline V gene. CDR3 DNA sequence: TGTGCCAGCAGCTTAGTGGGGGGAGACTATGGCTACACCTTC. Translating it yields CASSLVGGDYGYTF.

The chain links TRBV9 to TRBJ1-1; D unresolved. Germline CDR1 reads SGDLS; CDR2 reads YYNGEE. This CDR3 is built from 17 residues. V lost 0 bases, J lost 0 bases, and 15 bases lay in between. The CDR3 sequence is CASSVAPLEVLNTEAFF. DNA of the CDR3: TGTGCCAGCAGCGTAGCCCCCCTTGAGGTACTGAACACTGAAGCTTTCTTT.

This chain connects TRBV29-1 to TRBJ2-7; D is unclear. The CDR3 is made up of 13 amino acids. The germline V gene encodes CDR1 SQVTM and CDR2 ANQGSEA. The V and J ends lost 7 bases and 0 bases respectively, with 13 bases between them. CDR3 loop: CSAVSGSSYEQYF. Here the CDR3 DNA reads TGCAGCGCCGTTTCAGGCAGCTCCTACGAGCAGTACTTC.

The rearrangement uses TRBV6-1 and TRBJ2-7; TRBD1 aligns across 7 bases. Germline V gives CDR1 MNHNS, CDR2 SASEGT. The CDR3 covers 18 residues. Unmatched junction bases numbered 18, after V lost 4 bases and J lost 3 bases. The CDR3 nucleotides are TGTGCCAGCAGTGCCCCGACAGGGTTTAAGCAAAGGGGCTACGAGCAGTACTTC. It encodes CASSAPTGFKQRGYEQYF.

V is TRBV9 and J is TRBJ2-7, with TRBD1 as a possible D gene (5 bases). This CDR3 contains 14 residues. Trimming took off 0 bases at V and 2 bases at J, with 9 bases between the two ends. The germline CDR1 and CDR2 sequences are SGDLS and YYNGEE. CDR3 in DNA: TGTGCCAGCAGCGTAGAGGGGCCACCCTACGAGCAGTACTTC. Its protein is CASSVEGPPYEQYF.

This chain links TRBV2 with TRBJ2-3; D not certain. V lost 3 bases and J lost 1, with 11 bases in between. CDR3 length: 15 amino acids. Germline-derived CDR1 and CDR2 are SNHLY and FYNNEI. The CDR3 nucleotides are TGTGCCAGCAGTGAGCAAAGGGTGGGCACAGATACGCAGTATTTT. Its protein is CASSEQRVGTDTQYF.

The rearrangement uses TRBV27 and TRBJ2-3, with no clear D. The V end lost 5 bases, the J end lost 5 bases, and 14 bases lay between the germline ends. CDR1 and CDR2 (germline): MNHEY, SMNVEV (reference sequence). The CDR3 is made up of 14 amino acids. This chain's CDR3 is CASSRRLMGDTQYF. For the CDR3, the DNA is TGTGCCAGCAGTCGACGGTTAATGGGAGATACGCAGTATTTT.

Details on this clone: Different DNA sequences within this sample yield the same CDR3. The chain recombines TRBV20-1 with TRBJ2-7; D call uncertain. The CDR3 covers 10 residues. The germline V gene encodes CDR1 DFQATT and CDR2 SNEGSKA (reference sequence). The ends were cut back, 6 bases at V and 5 bases at J, with 8 bases in the middle. The CDR3 reads CSASQNEQYF. In DNA, the CDR3 is TGCAGTGCAAGTCAAAACGAGCAGTACTTC.

J is TRBJ2-7 and V is TRBV2; D perhaps matches TRBD2 (5 bases). CDR3 size: 13 residues. The V gene lost 8 bases and the J gene lost 2 bases, with 13 bases spanning the gap. The V gene's germline CDR1 is SNHLY and CDR2 FYNNEI. CDR3 coding DNA: TGTGCCAGCGATTTAACGGGAACCTACGAGCAGTACTTC. Its translation is CASDLTGTYEQYF.